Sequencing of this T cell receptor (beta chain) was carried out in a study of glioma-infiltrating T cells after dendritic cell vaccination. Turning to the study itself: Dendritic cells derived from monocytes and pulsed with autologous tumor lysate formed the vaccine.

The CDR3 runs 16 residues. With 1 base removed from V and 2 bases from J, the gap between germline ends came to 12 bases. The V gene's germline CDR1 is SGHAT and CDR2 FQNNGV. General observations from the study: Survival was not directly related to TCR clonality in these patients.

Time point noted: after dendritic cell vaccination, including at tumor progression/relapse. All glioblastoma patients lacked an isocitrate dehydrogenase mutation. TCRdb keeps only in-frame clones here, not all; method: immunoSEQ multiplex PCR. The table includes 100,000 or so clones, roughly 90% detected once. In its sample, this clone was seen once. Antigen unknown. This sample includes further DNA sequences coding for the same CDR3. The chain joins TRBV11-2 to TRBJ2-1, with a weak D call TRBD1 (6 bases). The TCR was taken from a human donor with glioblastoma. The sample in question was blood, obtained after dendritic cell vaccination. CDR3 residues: CASSLAGQGPYNEQFF. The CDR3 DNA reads TGTGCCAGCAGCTTAGCAGGGCAGGGGCCCTACAATGAGCAGTTCTTC.